Listed below are T cell receptor beta chains from one sample, sequenced in a study of CD8+ T cells in alopecia areata. The protocol was immunoSEQ multiplex PCR, while the TCRdb copy is restricted to in-frame clones and leaves out a portion. The sample shows around 160,000 clones, 50% to 65% of them seen only once. The input for sequencing was CD4+ T cells sorted from blood, taken at week 24, from a patient treated with tofacitinib. These receptors came from a human donor with alopecia areata. CDR3s include the opening cysteine and the closing phenylalanine or tryptophan.

v_gene	j_gene	CDR3aa
TRBV29-1	TRBJ2-5	CSVGLLEIRQETQYF
TRBV6-5	TRBJ2-2	CASSYRGGELFF
TRBV15	TRBJ2-5	CATSRYVRSYQETQYF
TRBV25-1	TRBJ2-3	CASRRTASTDTQYF
TRBV4-2	TRBJ1-1	CASSQDRGSTEAFF
TRBV30	TRBJ1-5	CAWSDVSNQPQHF
TRBV29-1	TRBJ2-7	CSVARTARSYEQYF
TRBV9	TRBJ2-5	CASSVGTGSPRETQYF
TRBV15	TRBJ1-4	CATSRVGEKLFF
TRBV2	TRBJ2-7	CASSEALRYEQYF
TRBV11-2	TRBJ2-2	CASSLWSWTGGAGELFF
TRBV4-1	TRBJ2-3	CASSQALAGGPLDTQYF
TRBV5-1	TRBJ1-2	CASSPEFYGYTF
TRBV5-6	TRBJ2-6	CASSLFRLGAGANVLTF
TRBV5-1	TRBJ2-4	CASSEGTSKNIQYF
TRBV10-3	TRBJ2-7	CAISPQYEQYF
TRBV29-1	TRBJ1-1	CSVVGLGVVANTEAFF
TRBV27	TRBJ1-6	CASSSGVYNSPLHF
TRBV6-5	TRBJ2-7	CASRGTEDSYEQYF
TRBV29-1	TRBJ2-3	CSVEGEGRSADTQYF
TRBV25-1	TRBJ2-3	CASSTQMGDTQYF
TRBV30	TRBJ1-5	CAWSSIRGPSNQPQHF
TRBV19	TRBJ1-5	CASSIDLITVSNQPQHF
TRBV7-2	TRBJ1-2	CASSLGGGYYGYTF
TRBV29-1	TRBJ2-5	CSVEDVVGGWETQYF
TRBV27	TRBJ1-2	CASSLSGTGNYGYTF
TRBV29-1	TRBJ2-5	CSVRWGGGTQETQYF
TRBV5-1	TRBJ2-5	CASSLAGVVETQYF
TRBV4-2	TRBJ1-4	CASRKGDGDEKLFF
TRBV6-5	TRBJ2-5	CASSYAGKETQYF
TRBV15	TRBJ1-2	CATSILGARDNYGYTF
TRBV18	TRBJ1-2	CASSRDLERYTF
TRBV4-2	TRBJ2-7	CASSQGQGTVEQYF
TRBV30	TRBJ1-1	CAWSVQRGTEAFF
TRBV7-9	TRBJ2-5	CASSRADRKETQYF
TRBV4-1	TRBJ2-6	CASSQVDRGPGANVLTF